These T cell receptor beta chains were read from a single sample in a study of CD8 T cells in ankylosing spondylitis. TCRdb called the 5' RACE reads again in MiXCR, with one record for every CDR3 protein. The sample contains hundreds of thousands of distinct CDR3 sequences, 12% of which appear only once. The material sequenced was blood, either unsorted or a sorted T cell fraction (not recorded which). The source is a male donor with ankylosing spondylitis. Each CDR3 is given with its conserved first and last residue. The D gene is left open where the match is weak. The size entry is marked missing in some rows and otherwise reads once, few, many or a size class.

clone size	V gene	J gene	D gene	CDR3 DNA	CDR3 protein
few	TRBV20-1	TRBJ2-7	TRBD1	TGCAGTGCTTTGCCCGGGACAGTCACCTACGAGCAGTACTTC	CSALPGTVTYEQYF
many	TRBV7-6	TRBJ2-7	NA	TGTGCCAGCAGCTTATCGGGGGACACGACCTACGAGCAGTACTTC	CASSLSGDTTYEQYF
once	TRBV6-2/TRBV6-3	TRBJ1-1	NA	TGTGCCAGCAGTACCCAGGGGACCACTGAAGCTTTCTTT	CASSTQGTTEAFF
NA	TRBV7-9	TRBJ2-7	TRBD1	TGTGCCAGCAGCTTACACGACAGGGGGTCCTACGAGCAGTACTTC	CASSLHDRGSYEQYF
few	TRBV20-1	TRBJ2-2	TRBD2	TGCAGTGCTAGAAACAGCGGGAGGAATACCGGGGAGCTGTTTTTT	CSARNSGRNTGELFF
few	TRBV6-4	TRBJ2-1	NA	TGTGCCAGCAGTAAGGATTTCAGCCCTCTTAAGGAGCAGTTCTTC	CASSKDFSPLKEQFF
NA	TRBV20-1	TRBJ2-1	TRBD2	TGCAGTGGAGCGGGAGGGTACAATGAGCAGTTCTTC	CSGAGGYNEQFF
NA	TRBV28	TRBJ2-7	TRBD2	TGTGCCAGCACCGGAGCGGGGCAGAGCTCCTACAAGCAGTACTTC	CASTGAGQSSYKQYF
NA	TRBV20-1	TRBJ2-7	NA	TGCAGTGCTGACGGGAGTCTCTACGAGCAGTACTTC	CSADGSLYEQYF
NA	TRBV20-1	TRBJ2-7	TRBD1	TGCAGTGCTCCTTGGACAGGGGTGGACGAGCAGTACTTC	CSAPWTGVDEQYF
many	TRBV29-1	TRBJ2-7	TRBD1	TGCAGCGTTCCCCGGGACAGGGTTTTTCCCTCCTACGAGCAGTACTTC	CSVPRDRVFPSYEQYF
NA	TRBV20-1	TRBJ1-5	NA	TGCAGTGCTAGAGACGGGGGAGGAAACAATCAGCCCCAGCATTTT	CSARDGGGNNQPQHF
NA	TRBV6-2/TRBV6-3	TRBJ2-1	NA	TGTGCCAGCAACCCCGACAGGTTCTCCTACAATGAGCAGTTCTTC	CASNPDRFSYNEQFF
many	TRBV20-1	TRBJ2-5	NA	TGCAGTGCTAGAGGCGGAAGGGAAAGGGAGACCCAGTACTTC	CSARGGRERETQYF
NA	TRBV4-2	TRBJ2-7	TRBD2	TGTGCCAGCAGCCCCCGGACTAGCGGGAGCGAGCAGTACTTC	CASSPRTSGSEQYF
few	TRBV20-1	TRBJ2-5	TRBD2	TGCAGTGCTAGACCGCGGGGGCTAGCGGGAGGCCCACTGTACCAAGAGACCCAGTACTTC	CSARPRGLAGGPLYQETQYF
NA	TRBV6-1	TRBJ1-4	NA	TGTGCCAGCAGCGAACAGGGCGTGGATGAAAAACTGTTTTTT	CASSEQGVDEKLFF
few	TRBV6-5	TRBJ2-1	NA	TGTGCCAGCAGTTACTCGAGTGGCAGAGAGCAGTTCTTC	CASSYSSGREQFF
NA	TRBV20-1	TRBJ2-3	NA	TGCAGTGCTAGAGTAGGGCAGGGGAACTCAGATACGCAGTATTTT	CSARVGQGNSDTQYF
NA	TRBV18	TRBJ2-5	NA	TGTGCCAGCTCACCACAATCAGATCAAGAGACCCAGTACTTC	CASSPQSDQETQYF
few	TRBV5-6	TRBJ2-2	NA	TGTGCCAGCAGCTTGGCACGACAGCTAGCTGACACCGGGGAGCTGTTTTTT	CASSLARQLADTGELFF
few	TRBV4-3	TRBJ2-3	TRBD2	TGCGCCAGCAGCCAGAACGCTGCGGGAGGCGCAGATACGCAGTATTTT	CASSQNAAGGADTQYF
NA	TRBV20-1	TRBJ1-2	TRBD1	TGCAGGACAGGGGAATACTATGGCTACACCTTC	CRTGEYYGYTF
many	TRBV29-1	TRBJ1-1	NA	TGCAGCGTTGAAGATCAGGGCGGGTACACTGAAGCTTTCTTT	CSVEDQGGYTEAFF
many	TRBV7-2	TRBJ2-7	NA	TGTGCCAGCAGCTTAGTTTCAGGGCTCGAGCAGTACTTC	CASSLVSGLEQYF
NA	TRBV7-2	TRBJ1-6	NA	TGTGCCAGCAGCTTACTAAGCTCCTATAATTCACCCCTCCACTTT	CASSLLSSYNSPLHF
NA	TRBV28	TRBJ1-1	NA	TGTGCCAGCAGCCCCCCAGGAAATAGCTATGAAGCTTTCTTT	CASSPPGNSYEAFF
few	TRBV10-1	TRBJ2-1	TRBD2	TGCGCCAGCAGTGCTGGGACTAGCGGGAGGACCCTCCCGTTCTTC	CASSAGTSGRTLPFF
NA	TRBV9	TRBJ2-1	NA	TGTGCCAGCAGCGTCCGGATCGAAAATGAGCAGTTCTTC	CASSVRIENEQFF
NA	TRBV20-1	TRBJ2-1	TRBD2	TGCAGTGCTAGGACTAGCGGGATTGCGGGTGAGCAGTTCTTC	CSARTSGIAGEQFF
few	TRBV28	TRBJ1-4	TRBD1	TGTGCCAGCAGTTTAAAGGGGGCTGAAAAACTGTTTTTT	CASSLKGAEKLFF
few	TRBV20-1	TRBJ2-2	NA	TGCAGTGCGACAACAGGGCCCTCCTTTTACACCGGGGAGCTGTTTTTT	CSATTGPSFYTGELFF
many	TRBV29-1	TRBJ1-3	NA	TGCAGCGCCGGGACTCAGAACGGATTACGGTCTGGAAACACCATATATTTT	CSAGTQNGLRSGNTIYF
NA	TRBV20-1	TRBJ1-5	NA	TGCAGTGCTTCAGAACTGGGACGGCCCCAGCATTTT	CSASELGRPQHF
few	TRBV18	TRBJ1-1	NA	TGTGCCAGCTCACCGCGTCAGATCACTGAAGCTTTCTTT	CASSPRQITEAFF
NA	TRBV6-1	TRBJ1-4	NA	TGTGCCAGCAGTCGGACCATATCCGGAAAACTGTTTTTT	CASSRTISGKLFF
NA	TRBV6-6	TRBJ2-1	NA	TGTGCCAGCAGTTACACGTCGGAAAATGAGCAGTTCTTC	CASSYTSENEQFF
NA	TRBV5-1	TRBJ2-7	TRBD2	TGCGCCAGCAGCTTGGGGGTAGGGGCTAGCGGGATGCCATACGAGCAGTACTTC	CASSLGVGASGMPYEQYF
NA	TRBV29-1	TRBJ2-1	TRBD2	TGCAGCGTAAAAGGACTAGCGGTCAGAGAGCAGTTCTTC	CSVKGLAVREQFF
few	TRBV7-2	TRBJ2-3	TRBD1	TGTGCCAGCAGCTTATGGGGACAGGGAAGCACAGATACGCAGTATTTT	CASSLWGQGSTDTQYF
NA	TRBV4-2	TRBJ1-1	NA	TGTGCCAGCAGCCAAGATGCCAGGATTGGAAACACTGAAGCTTTCTTT	CASSQDARIGNTEAFF
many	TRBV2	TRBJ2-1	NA	TGTGCCAGCGGGGGAAAGTTGGGGAATGAGCAGTTCTTC	CASGGKLGNEQFF
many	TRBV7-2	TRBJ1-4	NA	TGTGCCAGCAGCTTAGGTGGCAGGGCATCCGGGGGAAAACTGTTTTTT	CASSLGGRASGGKLFF